This entry is about one T cell receptor (beta chain). Trimming left V 5 bases short and J 2 bases short, with 25 bases between. In germline, CDR1 is SGHAT, CDR2 FQDESV (reference sequence). This CDR3 region has 18 residues. This entry is derived from a study of tumor-infiltrating lymphocytes in oesophageal squamous cell carcinoma. TCRdb re-called the PCR reads through MiXCR, storing one row per CDR3 protein. Here the sample spans around 15,000 distinct CDR3 sequences, around half being singletons. The sequencing input was esophageal tumor tissue. The TCR comes from a female donor with esophageal squamous cell carcinoma. V is TRBV11-1 and J is TRBJ2-7; D remains ambiguous. CDR3 amino acids: CASSVGLRSDLWPYEQYF. Written as DNA, the CDR3 is TGTGCCAGCAGCGTAGGCCTTAGGAGCGACCTTTGGCCCTACGAGCAGTACTTC.